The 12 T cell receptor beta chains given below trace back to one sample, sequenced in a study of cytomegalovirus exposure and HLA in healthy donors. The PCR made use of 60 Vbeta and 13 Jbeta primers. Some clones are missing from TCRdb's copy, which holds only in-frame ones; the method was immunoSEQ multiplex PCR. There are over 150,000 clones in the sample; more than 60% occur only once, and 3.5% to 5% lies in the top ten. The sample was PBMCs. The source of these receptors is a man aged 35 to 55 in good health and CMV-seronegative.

In DNA form, the CDR3 reads TGTGCCTGGAGTGTAGGGGGGGAACAGCCCCAGCATTTT. It encodes CAWSVGGEQPQHF. This chain uses TRBV30 with TRBJ1-5, with D possibly matching TRBD1 (6 bases). The V end was cut by 0 bases, the J end by 7 bases, with 10 bases between. This CDR3 spans 13 amino acids. The V gene's germline CDR1 is GTSNPN and CDR2 SVGIG (reference sequence).

The CDR3 sequence: CASRAGQWNTEAFF. The CDR3 DNA reads as TGTGCCAGTAGGGCGGGGCAGTGGAACACTGAAGCTTTCTTT. The J gene is TRBJ1-1, the V gene TRBV19; perhaps TRBD1 as D (5 bases). Trimming left V 6 bases short and J 1 base short, with 12 bases between. The CDR3 covers 14 residues. In germline, CDR1 is LNHDA, CDR2 SQIVND (reference sequence).

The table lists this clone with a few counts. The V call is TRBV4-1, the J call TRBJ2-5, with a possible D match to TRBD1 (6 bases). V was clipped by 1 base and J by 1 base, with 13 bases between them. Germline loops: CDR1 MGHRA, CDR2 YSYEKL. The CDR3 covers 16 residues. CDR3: CASSQGTALLQETQYF. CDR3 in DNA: TGCGCCAGCAGCCAAGGGACAGCCTTACTCCAAGAGACCCAGTACTTC.

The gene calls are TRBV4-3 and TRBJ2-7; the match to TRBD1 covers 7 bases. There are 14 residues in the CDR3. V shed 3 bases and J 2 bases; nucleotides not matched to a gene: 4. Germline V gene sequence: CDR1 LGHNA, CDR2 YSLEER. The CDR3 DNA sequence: TGCGCCAGCAGCCACGTACAGGGGACCTACGAGCAGTACTTC. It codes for CASSHVQGTYEQYF.

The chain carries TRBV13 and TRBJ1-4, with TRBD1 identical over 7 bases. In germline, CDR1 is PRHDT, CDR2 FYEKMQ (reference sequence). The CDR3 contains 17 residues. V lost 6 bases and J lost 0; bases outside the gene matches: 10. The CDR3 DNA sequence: TGTGCCAGCAGTTCCGGGACAGAACCTGCAACTAATGAAAAACTGTTTTTT. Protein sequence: CASSSGTEPATNEKLFF.

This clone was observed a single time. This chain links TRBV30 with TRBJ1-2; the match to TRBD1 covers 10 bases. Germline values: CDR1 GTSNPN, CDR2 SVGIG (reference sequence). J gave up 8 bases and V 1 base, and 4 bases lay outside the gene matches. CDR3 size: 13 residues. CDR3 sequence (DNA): TGTGCCTGGAGTGACGGGACAGGGGTAGGCTACACCTTC. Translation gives CAWSDGTGVGYTF. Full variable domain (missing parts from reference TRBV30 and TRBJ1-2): SQTIHQWPATLVQPVGSPLSLECTVEGTSNPNLYWYRQAAGRGLQLLFYSVGIGQISSEVPQNLSASRPQDRQFILSSKKLLLSDSGFYLCAWSDGTGVGYTFGSGTRLTVV.

CDR3 protein: CASSSGGQGETQYF. CDR3 coding DNA: TGCGCCAGCAGCTCGGGCGGACAGGGAGAGACCCAGTACTTC. V is TRBV5-1 and J is TRBJ2-5; 8 bases fit TRBD1. The V and J ends lost 3 bases and 4 bases, in that order; junction bases with no gene match: 5. The CDR3 contains 14 residues. Per germline, CDR1 SGHRS and CDR2 YFSETQ. The full variable domain, completed using reference TRBV5-1 and TRBJ2-5, is KAGVTQTPRYLIKTRGQQVTLSCSPISGHRSVSWYQQTPGQGLQFLFEYFSETQRNKGNFPGRFSGRQFSNSRSEMNVSTLELGDSALYLCASSSGGQGETQYFGPGTRLLVL.

This chain's CDR3 is CAWSVGQGVSYEQYF. The DNA for the CDR3 is TGTGCCTGGAGTGTGGGACAGGGAGTCAGCTACGAGCAGTACTTC. The rearrangement links TRBV30 to TRBJ2-7; 9 nucleotides line up with TRBD1. Per the germline V gene, CDR1 is GTSNPN and CDR2 is SVGIG (reference sequence). This CDR3 has 15 residues. J lost 3 bases, V lost 0 bases, and 6 bases had no gene match.

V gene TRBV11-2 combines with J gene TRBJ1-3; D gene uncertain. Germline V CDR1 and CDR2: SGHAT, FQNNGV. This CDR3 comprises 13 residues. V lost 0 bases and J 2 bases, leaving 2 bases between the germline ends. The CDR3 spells CASSLDTGNTIYF. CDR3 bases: TGTGCCAGCAGCTTAGACACTGGAAACACCATATATTTT.

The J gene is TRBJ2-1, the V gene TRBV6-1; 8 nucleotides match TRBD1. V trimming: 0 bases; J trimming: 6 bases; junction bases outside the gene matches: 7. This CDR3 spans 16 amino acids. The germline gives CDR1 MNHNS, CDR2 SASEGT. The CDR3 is CASSEAKNQGANEQFF. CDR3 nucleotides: TGTGCCAGCAGTGAAGCGAAGAATCAGGGGGCCAATGAGCAGTTCTTC.

This chain's CDR3 is CASSLGGESLGYEQYF. CDR3 coding DNA: TGTGCCAGCAGCCTAGGGGGGGAGTCTTTGGGGTACGAGCAGTACTTC. The chain links TRBV11-2 to TRBJ2-7; a possible D gene is TRBD2 (7 bases). This CDR3 spans 16 amino acids. Trimming cost V 5 bases and J 4 bases, with 21 bases left between them. The V gene's germline CDR1 is SGHAT and CDR2 FQNNGV.

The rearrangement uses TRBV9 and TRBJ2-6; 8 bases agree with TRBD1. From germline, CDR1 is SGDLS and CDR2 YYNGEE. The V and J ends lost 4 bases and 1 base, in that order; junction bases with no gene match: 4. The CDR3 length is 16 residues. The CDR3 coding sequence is TGTGCCAGCAGCTCTGGGGACAGGTCTGGGGCCAACGTCCTGACTTTC. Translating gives CASSSGDRSGANVLTF.